Listed here are 27 T cell receptor beta chains from one sample, sequenced in a study of cytomegalovirus exposure and HLA in healthy donors. PCR amplification relied on 60 Vbeta primers (plus 13 Jbeta primers). Sequencing was performed with immunoSEQ multiplex PCR; in TCRdb, only in-frame clones are kept and a portion is missing. In the table there are 150,000 or so clones, 60% to 80% of which are singletons. Sequenced material: PBMCs. The source is a man aged 40-55 years in good health and CMV-seropositive.

V usage is TRBV5-1 and J usage is TRBJ1-2; no reliable D call. V was pared by 7 bases and J by 4 bases, with 20 bases between. The V gene's germline CDR1 is SGHRS and CDR2 YFSETQ. The CDR3 spans 15 residues. The CDR3 here is CASASSLVRGYGYTF. The CDR3 region has the DNA TGCGCCAGCGCCTCCTCTCTGGTACGGGGCTATGGCTACACCTTC. The variable domain in full, completed from reference TRBV5-1 and TRBJ1-2, reads KAGVTQTPRYLIKTRGQQVTLSCSPISGHRSVSWYQQTPGQGLQFLFEYFSETQRNKGNFPGRFSGRQFSNSRSEMNVSTLELGDSALYLCASASSLVRGYGYTFGSGTRLTVV.

V gene TRBV18 combines with J gene TRBJ1-2; weak D call: TRBD1 (6 bases). Trimming stripped 2 bases from V and 2 bases from J, with 12 bases between. The length of the CDR3 is 15 residues. Germline lookup yields CDR1 KGHSH and CDR2 LQKENI. Written as DNA, the CDR3 is TGTGCCAGCTCACCAGCGACAGGATCGAACTATGGCTACACCTTC. It yields the protein CASSPATGSNYGYTF.

The chain couples TRBV5-1 to TRBJ2-7; a weak D match, TRBD2 (6 bases). This CDR3 comprises 16 residues. The ends were cut back, 0 bases at V and 2 bases at J, with 15 bases in the middle. Germline CDR1 and CDR2: SGHRS and YFSETQ. CDR3 nucleotides: TGCGCCAGCAGCTTGGCGACCGGGACTGCAACCTACGAGCAGTACTTC. This sequence encodes CASSLATGTATYEQYF. Filled out from reference TRBV5-1 and TRBJ2-7, the complete variable domain reads KAGVTQTPRYLIKTRGQQVTLSCSPISGHRSVSWYQQTPGQGLQFLFEYFSETQRNKGNFPGRFSGRQFSNSRSEMNVSTLELGDSALYLCASSLATGTATYEQYFGPGTRLTVT.

This sequence joins TRBV2 and TRBJ2-1; 14 nucleotides match TRBD2. The germline CDR1 and CDR2 sequences are SNHLY and FYNNEI. V lost 11 bases, J lost 10 bases, and 4 bases stayed unmatched. The CDR3 totals 12 residues. The CDR3 DNA is TGTGCCCCGGGACTAGCGGGAGAGGAGCAGTTCTTC. Residues: CAPGLAGEEQFF.

The chain uses TRBV2 and TRBJ1-1; the D gene is possibly TRBD1 (5 bases). This CDR3 is 13 amino acids long. Germline V gene lookup returns CDR1 SNHLY and CDR2 FYNNEI. Trimming cost V 8 bases and J 0 bases, with 10 bases left between them. CDR3 residues: CASGGDLNTEAFF. DNA for the CDR3: TGTGCCAGCGGAGGGGATTTGAACACTGAAGCTTTCTTT.

The chain links TRBV7-9 to TRBJ2-7; possible D gene TRBD1, 5 bases. Trimming took 5 bases from V and 0 from J, leaving 11 bases between them. The CDR3 runs to 14 residues. CDR1 SEHNR and CDR2 FQNEAQ come from the germline V gene (reference sequence). DNA for the CDR3: TGTGCCAGCAGCCCCCGGACAAGCTCCTACGAGCAGTACTTC. Translation: CASSPRTSSYEQYF.

The V gene is TRBV27, the J gene TRBJ2-7, with TRBD2 matching 9 bases. The V segment lost 2 bases and the J segment 6 bases; nucleotides outside the gene matches: 8. Germline values: CDR1 MNHEY, CDR2 SMNVEV (reference sequence). This CDR3 contains 15 residues. CDR3 residues: CASSLKAGGKAEQYF. The CDR3 DNA reads as TGTGCCAGCAGTTTAAAGGCGGGAGGGAAGGCCGAGCAGTACTTC.

The chain links TRBV5-4 to TRBJ1-3; D remains unclear. Germline CDR1 reads SGHNT; CDR2 reads YYREEE (reference sequence). The germline V and J ends were trimmed by 4 bases and 0 bases, with 8 bases remaining between them. This CDR3 is 14 amino acids long. The CDR3 nucleotides read TGTGCCAGCAGCGAGACTGGCTCTGGAAACACCATATATTTT. Residues: CASSETGSGNTIYF.

The sample holds a few counts of this clone. The gene calls are TRBV2 and TRBJ2-2; TRBD2 matches 10 bases. The J segment lost 6 bases and the V segment lost 2 bases, leaving 15 bases of the junction unmatched. Germline values: CDR1 SNHLY, CDR2 FYNNEI. The CDR3 contains 19 residues. The CDR3 region has the DNA TGTGCCAGCAGTGAAATTTTGGCTAGCGGGAGATATGTGGCCGGGGAGCTGTTTTTT. Translated, it gives CASSEILASGRYVAGELFF.

The CDR3 reads CASSLTPGSYEQYF. The DNA of the CDR3 is TGTGCCAGCAGCTTAACACCAGGGTCCTACGAGCAGTACTTC. V gene TRBV7-9 combines with J gene TRBJ2-7, with TRBD1 as a possible D gene (5 bases). Per the germline V gene, CDR1 is SEHNR and CDR2 is FQNEAQ (reference sequence). V lost 2 bases, J lost 1 base, and 9 bases lay in between. The CDR3 loop spans 14 amino acids.

The chain links TRBV6-6 to TRBJ1-6; a weak D match, TRBD1 (5 bases). Germline V gene lookup returns CDR1 MNHNY and CDR2 SVGAGI (reference sequence). V was cut by 5 bases and J by 8 bases, with 19 bases left in between. There are 16 residues in the CDR3. The DNA of the CDR3 is TGTGCCAGCAGTCCCTACACAGGCCCTCAATATTCACCCCTCCACTTT. Translating it yields CASSPYTGPQYSPLHF.

V is TRBV7-7 and J is TRBJ2-7; 11 nucleotides agree with TRBD1. Germline V gene lookup returns CDR1 SSHAT and CDR2 FNYEAQ (reference sequence). V shed 5 bases and J 3 bases; nucleotides not matched to a gene: 6. The CDR3 contains 15 residues. The CDR3 region is CASSQGQGGRYEQYF. The CDR3 DNA is TGTGCCAGCAGCCAGGGACAGGGGGGCCGCTACGAGCAGTACTTC.

The genes are TRBV28 and TRBJ1-5, with D hard to call. The V end lost 6 bases, the J end lost 7 bases, and 13 bases lay between the germline ends. The CDR3 contains 13 residues. Germline-derived CDR1 and CDR2 are MDHEN and SYDVKM. In DNA, the CDR3 is TGTGCCAGCAGATCCTCTAGCATCCAGCCCCAGCATTTT. As protein: CASRSSSIQPQHF. The complete variable domain, with remaining parts taken from reference TRBV28 and TRBJ1-5, reads DVKVTQSSRYLVKRTGEKVFLECVQDMDHENMFWYRQDPGLGLRLIYFSYDVKMKEKGDIPEGYSVSREKKERFSLILESASTNQTSMYLCASRSSSIQPQHFGDGTRLSIL.

The count of this clone is one. This chain connects TRBV7-9 to TRBJ2-7; 11 bases fit TRBD1. CDR3 size: 15 residues. The germline CDR1 and CDR2 sequences are SEHNR and FQNEAQ (reference sequence). V shed 4 bases and J 4 bases; nucleotides not matched to a gene: 6. The CDR3 coding sequence is TGTGCCAGCAGCTCGTCTTGGGACAGGGGGTACGAGCAGTACTTC. It is translated as CASSSSWDRGYEQYF.

The V call is TRBV12-5, the J call TRBJ1-1; TRBD1 aligns across 7 bases. The trim removed 2 bases at V and 4 bases at J, leaving 7 bases unmatched. The CDR3 runs 15 residues. Germline V CDR1 and CDR2: LGHNT, FRNRAP. The CDR3 DNA reads TGTGCTAGTGGTTTGACTCGACAGGGTACCACTGAAGCTTTCTTT. It is translated as CASGLTRQGTTEAFF. Full variable domain (missing parts from reference TRBV12-5 and TRBJ1-1): DARVTQTPRHKVTEMGQEVTMRCQPILGHNTVFWYRQTMMQGLELLAYFRNRAPLDDSGMPKDRFSAEMPDATLATLKIQPSEPRDSAVYFCASGLTRQGTTEAFFGQGTRLTVV.

The chain couples TRBV7-6 to TRBJ2-3; possibly TRBD1 for D (5 bases). Trimming cost V 3 bases and J 0 bases, with 7 bases left between them. Germline loops: CDR1 SGHVS, CDR2 FNYEAQ. This CDR3 spans 14 amino acids. The CDR3: CASSLGQSTDTQYF. CDR3 in DNA: TGTGCCAGCAGCTTGGGGCAGAGCACAGATACGCAGTATTTT.

The chain couples TRBV11-2 to TRBJ2-5; D remains ambiguous. The CDR3 runs to 15 residues. Trimming stripped 5 bases from V and 1 base from J, with 14 bases between. Germline V gives CDR1 SGHAT, CDR2 FQNNGV. CDR3 in amino acids: CASSGRGFRQETQYF. CDR3 nucleotides: TGTGCCAGCAGCGGCCGCGGCTTTCGCCAAGAGACCCAGTACTTC.

The rearrangement links TRBV11-2 to TRBJ1-1, with TRBD1 identical over 8 bases. CDR1 SGHAT and CDR2 FQNNGV come from the germline V gene. This CDR3 is 13 amino acids long. V was pared by 5 bases and J by 10 bases, with 9 bases of the junction left unmatched. DNA for the CDR3: TGTGCCAGCAGCCCCGGACAGGGTAGATCAGCTTTCTTT. Its protein product is CASSPGQGRSAFF.

The chain recombines TRBV5-1 with TRBJ2-1, with D maybe TRBD2 (6 bases). CDR3 length: 16 residues. With 0 bases removed from V and 5 bases from J, the gap between germline ends came to 15 bases. From germline, CDR1 is SGHRS and CDR2 YFSETQ. This chain's CDR3 is CASSLAFLATNNEQFF. The DNA for the CDR3 is TGCGCCAGCAGCTTGGCTTTCCTAGCGACGAACAATGAGCAGTTCTTC.

The chain uses TRBV6-5 and TRBJ1-6; tentative D call: TRBD1 (6 bases). Germline CDR1 is MNHEY and CDR2 is SVGAGI. V lost 0 bases and J lost 10, with 10 bases in between. The CDR3 runs 14 residues. The CDR3 region has the DNA TGTGCCAGCAGTTACTCGCCAGGGACATCACCCCTCCACTTT. Translated, it gives CASSYSPGTSPLHF.

The chain recombines TRBV9 with TRBJ2-5; D perhaps matches TRBD2 (6 bases). CDR1 and CDR2 from the germline V gene are SGDLS and YYNGEE. Trimming removed 0 bases from V and 5 bases from J, with 17 bases in between. The CDR3 consists of 16 residues. The CDR3 is CASSVAGARPFETQYF. The DNA of the CDR3 is TGTGCCAGCAGCGTAGCGGGAGCGAGACCCTTCGAGACCCAGTACTTC. Full variable domain (rest looked up from reference TRBV9 and TRBJ2-5): DSGVTQTPKHLITATGQRVTLRCSPRSGDLSVYWYQQSLDQGLQFLIQYYNGEERAKGNILERFSAQQFPDLHSELNLSSLELGDSALYFCASSVAGARPFETQYFGPGTRLLVL.

This clone was counted between two and nine times. The rearrangement joins TRBV19 to TRBJ2-7, with 8 bases that match TRBD1. CDR1 and CDR2 (germline): LNHDA, SQIVND (reference sequence). The junction had 4 bases not matched to a gene; V was cut back by 6 bases and J by 0 bases. The CDR3 runs to 14 residues. CDR3 nucleotides: TGTGCCAGTAGGCGCGACAGGGGCTCCTACGAGCAGTACTTC. It translates to CASRRDRGSYEQYF.

This clone has only one observation. V is TRBV19 and J is TRBJ2-3, with D tentatively TRBD2 (5 bases). The CDR3 runs to 12 residues. V was pared by 10 bases and J by 9 bases, with 17 bases between. CDR1 LNHDA and CDR2 SQIVND come from the germline V gene (reference sequence). The DNA for the CDR3 is TGTGCCACCACAATGAGTGAGGGAACGCAGTATTTT. This gives the protein CATTMSEGTQYF.

V and J are TRBV19 and TRBJ2-7; possible D gene TRBD2, 5 bases. CDR3 length: 13 residues. Germline V CDR1 and CDR2: LNHDA, SQIVND (reference sequence). Trimming left V 0 bases short and J 7 bases short, with 10 bases between. As DNA, the CDR3 is TGTGCCAGTAGTATAGAACTCACGGGGGAGCAGTACTTC. This codes for CASSIELTGEQYF. Using reference TRBV19 and TRBJ2-7 for the parts outside the CDR3, the full variable domain is DGGITQSPKYLFRKEGQNVTLSCEQNLNHDAMYWYRQDPGQGLRLIYYSQIVNDFQKGDIAEGYSVSREKKESFPLTVTSAQKNPTAFYLCASSIELTGEQYFGPGTRLTVT.

The genes are TRBV9 and TRBJ2-7; 9 bases align to TRBD1. From germline, CDR1 is SGDLS and CDR2 YYNGEE. The CDR3 is 14 amino acids. Germline trimming cut 3 bases from V and 5 bases from J; bases unmatched to any gene: 6. DNA of the CDR3: TGTGCCAGCAGCGCCGACAGGGGGTACGACGAGCAGTACTTC. This codes for CASSADRGYDEQYF. Combining the CDR3 with reference TRBV9 and TRBJ2-7 gives the whole variable domain DSGVTQTPKHLITATGQRVTLRCSPRSGDLSVYWYQQSLDQGLQFLIQYYNGEERAKGNILERFSAQQFPDLHSELNLSSLELGDSALYFCASSADRGYDEQYFGPGTRLTVT.

V and J are TRBV18 and TRBJ1-1; D remains unclear. Germline-derived CDR1 and CDR2 are KGHSH and LQKENI. The V and J ends lost 3 bases and 1 base respectively, with 6 bases between them. The CDR3 sequence is 13 residues long. The CDR3 DNA follows: TGTGCCAGCTCACCTGCAGAGAACACTGAAGCTTTCTTT. As protein: CASSPAENTEAFF.

This chain joins TRBV7-3 and TRBJ2-5, with 9 bases identical to TRBD1. The CDR3 loop spans 13 amino acids. Losses at the gene ends were 4 bases for V and 5 bases for J; bases not matched to a gene: 2. Germline assignment: CDR1 SGHTA and CDR2 FQGTGA. The CDR3 loop is CASSSGTGETQYF. The CDR3 DNA sequence: TGTGCCAGCAGCTCGGGGACAGGGGAGACCCAGTACTTC.